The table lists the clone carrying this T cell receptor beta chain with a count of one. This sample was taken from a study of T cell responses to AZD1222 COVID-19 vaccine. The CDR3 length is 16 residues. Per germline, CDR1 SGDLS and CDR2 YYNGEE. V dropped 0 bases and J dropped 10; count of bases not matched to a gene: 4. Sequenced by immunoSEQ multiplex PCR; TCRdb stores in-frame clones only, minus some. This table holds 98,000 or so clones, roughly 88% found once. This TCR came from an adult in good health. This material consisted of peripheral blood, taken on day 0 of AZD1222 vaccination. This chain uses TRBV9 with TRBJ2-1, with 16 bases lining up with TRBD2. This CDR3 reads CASSVAGTSGRAEQFF. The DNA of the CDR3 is TGTGCCAGCAGCGTAGCTGGGACTAGCGGGAGGGCCGAGCAGTTCTTC.